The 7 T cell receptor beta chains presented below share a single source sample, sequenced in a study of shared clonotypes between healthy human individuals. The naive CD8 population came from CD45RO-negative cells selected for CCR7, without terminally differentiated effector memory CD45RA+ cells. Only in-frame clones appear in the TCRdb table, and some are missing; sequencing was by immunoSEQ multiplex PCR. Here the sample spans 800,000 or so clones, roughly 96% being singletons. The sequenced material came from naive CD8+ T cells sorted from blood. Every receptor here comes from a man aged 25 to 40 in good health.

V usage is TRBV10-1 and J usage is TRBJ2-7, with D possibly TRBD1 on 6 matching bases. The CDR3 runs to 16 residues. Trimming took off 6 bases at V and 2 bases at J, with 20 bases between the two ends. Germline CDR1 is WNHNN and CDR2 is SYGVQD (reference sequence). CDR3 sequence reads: CASRKQYSGHPYEQYF. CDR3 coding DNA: TGCGCCAGCAGGAAGCAATATTCGGGACACCCCTACGAGCAGTACTTC.

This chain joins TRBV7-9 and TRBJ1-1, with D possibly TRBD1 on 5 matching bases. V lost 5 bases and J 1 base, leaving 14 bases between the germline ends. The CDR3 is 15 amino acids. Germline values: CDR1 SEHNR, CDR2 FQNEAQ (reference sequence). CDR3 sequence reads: CASSHAQGKNTEAFF. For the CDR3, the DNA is TGTGCCAGCAGCCATGCCCAGGGAAAGAACACTGAAGCTTTCTTT.

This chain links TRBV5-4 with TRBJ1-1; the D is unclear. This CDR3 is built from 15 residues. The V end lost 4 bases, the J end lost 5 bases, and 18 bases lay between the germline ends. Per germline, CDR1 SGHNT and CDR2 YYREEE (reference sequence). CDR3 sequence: CASSPMAGLVTEAFF. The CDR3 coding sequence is TGTGCCAGCAGCCCAATGGCGGGGTTGGTAACTGAAGCTTTCTTT.

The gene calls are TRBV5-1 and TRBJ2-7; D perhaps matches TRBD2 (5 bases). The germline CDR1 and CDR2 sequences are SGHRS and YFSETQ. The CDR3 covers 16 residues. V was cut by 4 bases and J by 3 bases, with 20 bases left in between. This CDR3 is CASSPGRGQKGYEQYF. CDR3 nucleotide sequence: TGCGCCAGCAGCCCTGGCCGGGGTCAGAAGGGCTACGAGCAGTACTTC. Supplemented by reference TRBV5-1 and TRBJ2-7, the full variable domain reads KAGVTQTPRYLIKTRGQQVTLSCSPISGHRSVSWYQQTPGQGLQFLFEYFSETQRNKGNFPGRFSGRQFSNSRSEMNVSTLELGDSALYLCASSPGRGQKGYEQYFGPGTRLTVT.

The CDR3 spells CASSPGTSVYEQYF. The CDR3 region has the DNA TGTGCCAGCAGCCCCGGGACTAGCGTCTACGAGCAGTACTTC. The rearrangement uses TRBV11-3 and TRBJ2-7; 10 bases map to TRBD2. Germline V gene sequence: CDR1 SGHNT, CDR2 YENEEA. V shed 5 bases and J 3 bases; nucleotides not matched to a gene: 4. The CDR3 runs 14 residues.

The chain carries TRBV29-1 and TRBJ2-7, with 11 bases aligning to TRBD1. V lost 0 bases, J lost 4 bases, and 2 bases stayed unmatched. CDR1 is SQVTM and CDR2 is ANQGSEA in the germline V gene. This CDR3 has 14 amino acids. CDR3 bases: TGCAGCGTTGAAGAAGGACAGGGGGCATACGAGCAGTACTTC. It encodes CSVEEGQGAYEQYF.

The CDR3 here is CASSKGQASTDTQYF. For the CDR3, the DNA is TGCGCCAGCAGCAAGGGACAGGCTAGCACAGATACGCAGTATTTT. V and J are TRBV5-1 and TRBJ2-3, with 8 bases aligning to TRBD1. The CDR3 is 15 residues long. V dropped 4 bases and J dropped 0; count of bases not matched to a gene: 4. Looked up from germline, CDR1 is SGHRS and CDR2 is YFSETQ.